Many counts were recorded for the clone carrying this T cell receptor beta chain. V was cut by 0 bases and J by 5 bases, with 22 bases left in between. CDR1 and CDR2 (germline): SGHTA, FQGNSA. This CDR3 comprises 18 residues. These data are taken from a study of prognosis after radiotherapy for stage I lung cancer. Genomic DNA yielded TCR beta CDR3, amplified by two-round multiplex PCR. During first-round PCR, primers specific to each TRBV and TRBJ gene were used. TCRdb re-derived calls from the multiplex PCR reads in MiXCR, one entry per CDR3 protein. The sample gives some 15,000 distinct CDR3 sequences, approximately 15% of which show up once; around two fifths is in the top ten.

The sequenced sample was PBMCs, obtained before or after stereotactic body radiation therapy (not recorded which). V usage is TRBV7-2 and J usage is TRBJ2-5; perhaps TRBD2 as D (7 bases). The source is a donor at least 50 years old with non-small cell lung cancer. The CDR3 reads CASSLAYTRGGASETQYF. In DNA, the CDR3 is TGTGCCAGCAGCTTAGCGTATACGAGGGGGGGGGCCAGCGAGACCCAGTACTTC.